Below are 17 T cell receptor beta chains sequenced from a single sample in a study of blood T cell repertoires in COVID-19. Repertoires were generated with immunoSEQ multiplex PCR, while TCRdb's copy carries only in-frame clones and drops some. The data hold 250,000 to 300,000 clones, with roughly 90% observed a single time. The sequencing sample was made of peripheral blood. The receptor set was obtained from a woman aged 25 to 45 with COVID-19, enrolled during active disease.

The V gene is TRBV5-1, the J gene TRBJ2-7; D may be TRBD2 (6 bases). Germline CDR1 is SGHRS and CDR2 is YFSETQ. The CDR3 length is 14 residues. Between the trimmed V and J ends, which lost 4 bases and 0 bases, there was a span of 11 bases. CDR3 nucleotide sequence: TGCGCCAGCAGCACCCAGACTAGCTCCTACGAGCAGTACTTC. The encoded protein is CASSTQTSSYEQYF.

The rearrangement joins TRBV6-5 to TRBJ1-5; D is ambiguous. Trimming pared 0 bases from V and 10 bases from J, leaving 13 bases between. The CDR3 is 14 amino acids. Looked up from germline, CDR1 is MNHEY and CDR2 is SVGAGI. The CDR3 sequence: CASSYSFTREPQHF. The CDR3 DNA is TGTGCCAGCAGTTACTCCTTTACTAGAGAACCCCAGCATTTT.

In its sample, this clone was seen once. CDR3 amino acids: CAYRSSYQPQHF. The DNA of the CDR3 is TGTGCCTACCGGTCTTCTTATCAGCCCCAGCATTTT. The chain carries TRBV30 and TRBJ1-5; no clear D. The CDR3 runs to 12 residues. Trimming shortened V by 7 bases and J by 5 bases, and 12 bases separated the two germline ends. Germline lookup yields CDR1 GTSNPN and CDR2 SVGIG (reference sequence).

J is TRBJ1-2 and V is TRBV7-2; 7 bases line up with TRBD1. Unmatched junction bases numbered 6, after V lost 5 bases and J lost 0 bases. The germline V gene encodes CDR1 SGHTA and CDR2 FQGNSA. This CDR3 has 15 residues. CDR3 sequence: CASSRDSLANYGYTF. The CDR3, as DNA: TGTGCCAGCAGCCGGGACAGCCTAGCTAACTATGGCTACACCTTC.

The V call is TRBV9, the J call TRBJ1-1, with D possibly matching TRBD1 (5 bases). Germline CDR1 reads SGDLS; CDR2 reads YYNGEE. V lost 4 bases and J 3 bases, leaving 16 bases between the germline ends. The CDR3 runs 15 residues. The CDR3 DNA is TGTGCCAGCAGCATAGGGAGGGGTAGTGACACTGAAGCTTTCTTT. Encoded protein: CASSIGRGSDTEAFF.

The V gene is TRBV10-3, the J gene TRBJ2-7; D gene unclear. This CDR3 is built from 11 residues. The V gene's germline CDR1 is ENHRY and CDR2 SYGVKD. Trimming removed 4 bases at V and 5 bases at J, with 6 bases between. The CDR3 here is CAISGTDEQYF. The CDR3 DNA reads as TGTGCCATCAGTGGCACGGACGAGCAGTACTTC.

CDR3 loop: CASSLAGPSGNYEQYF. The CDR3 coding sequence is TGCGCCAGCAGCTTGGCCGGTCCTAGCGGGAACTACGAGCAGTACTTC. The V gene is TRBV5-1, the J gene TRBJ2-7; 9 nucleotides line up with TRBD2. The CDR3 length is 16 residues. Germline lookup yields CDR1 SGHRS and CDR2 YFSETQ. The V gene end was trimmed by 0 bases and the J gene end by 3 bases; junction bases not matched to a gene: 7.

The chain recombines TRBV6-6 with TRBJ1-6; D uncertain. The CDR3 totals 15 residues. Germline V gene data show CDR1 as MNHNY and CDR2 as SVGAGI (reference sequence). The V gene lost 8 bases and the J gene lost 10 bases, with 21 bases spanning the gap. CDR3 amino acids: CASHYREGFNSPLHF. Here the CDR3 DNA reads TGTGCCAGCCATTACCGAGAGGGTTTTAACTCACCCCTCCACTTT.

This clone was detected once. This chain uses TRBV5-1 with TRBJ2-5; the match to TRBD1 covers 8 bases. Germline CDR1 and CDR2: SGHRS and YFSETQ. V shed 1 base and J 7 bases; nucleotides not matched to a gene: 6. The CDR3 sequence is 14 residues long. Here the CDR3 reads CASSLQQGVGTQYF. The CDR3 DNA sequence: TGCGCCAGCAGCTTGCAACAGGGGGTCGGGACCCAGTACTTC. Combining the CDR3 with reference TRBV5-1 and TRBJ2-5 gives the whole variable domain KAGVTQTPRYLIKTRGQQVTLSCSPISGHRSVSWYQQTPGQGLQFLFEYFSETQRNKGNFPGRFSGRQFSNSRSEMNVSTLELGDSALYLCASSLQQGVGTQYFGPGTRLLVL.

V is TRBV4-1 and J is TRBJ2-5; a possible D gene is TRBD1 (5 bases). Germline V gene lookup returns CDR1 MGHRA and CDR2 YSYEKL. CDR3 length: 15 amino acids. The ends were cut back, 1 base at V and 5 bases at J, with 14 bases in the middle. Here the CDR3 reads CASSQARAIGETQYF. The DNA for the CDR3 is TGCGCCAGCAGCCAAGCCAGGGCTATAGGCGAGACCCAGTACTTC.

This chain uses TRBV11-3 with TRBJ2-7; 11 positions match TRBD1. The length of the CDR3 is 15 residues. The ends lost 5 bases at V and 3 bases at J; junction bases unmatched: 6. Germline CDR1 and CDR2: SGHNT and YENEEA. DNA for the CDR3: TGTGCCAGCAGCCCCGGGACAGGGGGTTACTACGAGCAGTACTTC. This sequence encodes CASSPGTGGYYEQYF.

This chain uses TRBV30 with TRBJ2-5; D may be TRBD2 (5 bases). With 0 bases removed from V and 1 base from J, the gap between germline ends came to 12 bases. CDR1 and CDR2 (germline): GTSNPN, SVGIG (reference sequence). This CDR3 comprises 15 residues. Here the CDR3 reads CAWSVLSGPQETQYF. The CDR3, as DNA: TGTGCCTGGAGTGTACTAAGCGGCCCCCAAGAGACCCAGTACTTC.

This CDR3 is CASSYLGQGDTEAFF. DNA of the CDR3: TGTGCCAGCAGTTACTTGGGACAGGGTGACACTGAAGCTTTCTTT. The genes are TRBV6-5 and TRBJ1-1, with 9 nucleotides matching TRBD1. The CDR3 consists of 15 residues. CDR1 and CDR2 from the germline V gene are MNHEY and SVGAGI. The V and J ends lost 1 base and 3 bases, in that order; junction bases with no gene match: 3.

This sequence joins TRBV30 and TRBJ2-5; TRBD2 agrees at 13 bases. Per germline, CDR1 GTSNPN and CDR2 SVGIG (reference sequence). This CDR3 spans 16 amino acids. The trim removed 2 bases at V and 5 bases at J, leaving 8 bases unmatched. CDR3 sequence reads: CAWSPGLAGILETQYF. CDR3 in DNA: TGTGCCTGGAGTCCGGGACTAGCGGGAATTCTGGAGACCCAGTACTTC.

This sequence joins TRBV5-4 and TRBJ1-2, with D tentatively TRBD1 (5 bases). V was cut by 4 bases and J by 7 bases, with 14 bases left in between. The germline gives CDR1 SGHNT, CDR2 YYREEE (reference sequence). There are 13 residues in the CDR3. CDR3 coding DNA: TGTGCCAGCAGCATTGACAGCAAAATTGGCTACACCTTC. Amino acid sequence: CASSIDSKIGYTF. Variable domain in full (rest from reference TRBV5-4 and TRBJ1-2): ETGVTQSPTHLIKTRGQQVTLRCSSQSGHNTVSWYQQALGQGPQFIFQYYREEENGRGNFPPRFSGLQFPNYSSELNVNALELDDSALYLCASSIDSKIGYTFGSGTRLTVV.

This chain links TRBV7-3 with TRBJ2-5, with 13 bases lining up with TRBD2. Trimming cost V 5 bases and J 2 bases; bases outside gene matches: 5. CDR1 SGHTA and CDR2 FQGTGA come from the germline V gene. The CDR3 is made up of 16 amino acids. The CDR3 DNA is TGTGCCAGCAGCCGCCCGGGACTAGCGGGACAAGAGACCCAGTACTTC. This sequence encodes CASSRPGLAGQETQYF.

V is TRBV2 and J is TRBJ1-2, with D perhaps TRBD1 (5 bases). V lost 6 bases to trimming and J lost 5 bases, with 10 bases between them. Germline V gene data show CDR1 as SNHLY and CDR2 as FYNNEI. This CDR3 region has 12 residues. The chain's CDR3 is CASSERQYGYTF. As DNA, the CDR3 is TGTGCCAGCAGCGAGCGACAGTATGGCTACACCTTC.